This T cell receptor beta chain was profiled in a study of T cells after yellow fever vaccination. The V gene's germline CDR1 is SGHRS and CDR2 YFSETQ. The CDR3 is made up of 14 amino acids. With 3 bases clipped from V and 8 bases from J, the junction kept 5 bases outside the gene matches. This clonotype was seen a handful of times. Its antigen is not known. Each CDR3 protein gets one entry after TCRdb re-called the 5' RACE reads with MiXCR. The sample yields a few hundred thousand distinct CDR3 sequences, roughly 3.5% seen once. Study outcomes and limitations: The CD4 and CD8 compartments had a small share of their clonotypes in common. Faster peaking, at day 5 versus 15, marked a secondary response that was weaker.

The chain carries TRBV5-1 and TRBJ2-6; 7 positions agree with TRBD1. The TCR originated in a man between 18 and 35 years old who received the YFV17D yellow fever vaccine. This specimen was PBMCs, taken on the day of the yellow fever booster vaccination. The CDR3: CASSSRDSTNVLTF. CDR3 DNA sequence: TGCGCCAGCAGCTCCCGGGACAGCACCAACGTCCTGACTTTC. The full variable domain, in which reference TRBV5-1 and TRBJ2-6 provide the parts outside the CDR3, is KAGVTQTPRYLIKTRGQQVTLSCSPISGHRSVSWYQQTPGQGLQFLFEYFSETQRNKGNFPGRFSGRQFSNSRSEMNVSTLELGDSALYLCASSSRDSTNVLTFGAGSRLTVL.